This T cell receptor beta chain was obtained from a study of tumor-infiltrating lymphocytes in primary liver carcinoma. Overall study findings and caveats: Among the pair types, tumor region pairs showed more overlap than tumor-adjacent and tumor-blood pairs.

Blood RNA originated from unsorted whole blood, with germline DNA additionally extracted. As for this clonotype: The target antigen is unknown.

CDR3 length equals 15 residues. CDR1 and CDR2 (germline): GTSNPN, SVGIG (reference sequence). Trimming left V 1 base short and J 3 bases short, with 14 bases between. With approximately 470 ng total RNA as template and a constant-region primer, TCR beta cDNA was made. Slightly modified ARM-PCR, run as three nested multiplex PCR rounds, produced the TCR beta libraries. The opening two PCR rounds, 10 cycles each, paired TRBV1-TRBV30 forward primers with a C-beta reverse primer. One entry per CDR3 protein, called by TCRdb with MiXCR from the multiplex PCR reads. The sample has fewer than 350,000 distinct CDR3 sequences, 50% to 70% seen once.

The chain uses TRBV30 and TRBJ2-3; D might be TRBD1 (7 bases). The clonotype was recovered from a man aged 40-50 years with primary liver carcinoma and hepatitis B virus infection. The sequenced sample consisted of peripheral blood. Here the CDR3 reads CAWSGSRGRTDTQYF. The CDR3 nucleotides read TGTGCCTGGAGTGGAAGCAGGGGGAGGACAGATACGCAGTATTTT. Looking up the rest from reference TRBV30 and TRBJ2-3 gives the full variable domain: SQTIHQWPATLVQPVGSPLSLECTVEGTSNPNLYWYRQAAGRGLQLLFYSVGIGQISSEVPQNLSASRPQDRQFILSSKKLLLSDSGFYLCAWSGSRGRTDTQYFGPGTRLTVL.